The rows below give T cell receptor beta chains drawn from one sample of a study of blood T cell repertoires in COVID-19. The repertoire was sequenced with immunoSEQ multiplex PCR; TCRdb's copy has only in-frame clones and lacks some. The sample gives almost 200,000 clones, roughly 77% of which show up once; around 5.9% is in the top ten. Sample: peripheral blood. Every receptor here comes from a woman aged 40 to 50 with COVID-19, enrolled during active disease. Each CDR3 is given with its conserved first and last residue. The D gene is left open where the match is weak. Only some rows state a clone size, as once, few, many or a class for expanded clones.

size: few; V: TRBV18; D: TRBD1; J: TRBJ1-2; DNA: TGTGCCAGCTCAAGTTCACAGGGGCCCTGGGTGTATGGCTACACCTTC; CDR3: CASSSSQGPWVYGYTF
size: NA; V: TRBV11-2; D: NA; J: TRBJ1-6; DNA: TGTGCCAGCAGCCCCGACAGACTTAATTCACCCCTCCACTTT; CDR3: CASSPDRLNSPLHF
size: NA; V: TRBV6-5; D: TRBD2; J: TRBJ2-1; DNA: TGTGCCAGCAGTTACTCGGGCGGGAGGATATACAATGAGCAGTTCTTC; CDR3: CASSYSGGRIYNEQFF
size: NA; V: TRBV11-2; D: TRBD1; J: TRBJ2-7; DNA: TGTGCCAGCAGCTTAGAATCACAGGGGGAAATCGGGCAGTACTTC; CDR3: CASSLESQGEIGQYF
size: NA; V: TRBV4-2; D: NA; J: TRBJ1-1; DNA: TGTGCCAGCAGCCAAGACAGGCTGATAGCTTTCTTT; CDR3: CASSQDRLIAFF
size: few; V: TRBV3-1/TRBV3-2; D: NA; J: TRBJ1-1; DNA: TGTGCCAGCAGCCCGGCTGACAGCCTGGGTGGAGCTTTCTTT; CDR3: CASSPADSLGGAFF
size: NA; V: TRBV2; D: TRBD1; J: TRBJ1-3; DNA: TGTGCCAGCAGTAATGGACAGGGAATAAACACCATATATTTT; CDR3: CASSNGQGINTIYF
size: NA; V: TRBV27; D: TRBD1; J: TRBJ2-3; DNA: TGTGCCAGCGGACAGGGGGCTTTAGGCACAGATACGCAGTATTTT; CDR3: CASGQGALGTDTQYF
size: NA; V: TRBV14; D: NA; J: TRBJ2-1; DNA: TGTGCCAGCAGCCCCCGGGGCGGGACCCAAGGGAATGAGCAGTTCTTC; CDR3: CASSPRGGTQGNEQFF
size: NA; V: TRBV7-3; D: NA; J: TRBJ1-6; DNA: TGTGCCAGCAGGGCCGGGCAGGGTGGCAATTCACCCCTCCACTTT; CDR3: CASRAGQGGNSPLHF
size: NA; V: TRBV3-1/TRBV3-2; D: NA; J: TRBJ1-1; DNA: TGTGCCAGCAGCCAACTAGGACAGAGGAACACTGAAGCTTTCTTT; CDR3: CASSQLGQRNTEAFF
size: few; V: TRBV2; D: NA; J: TRBJ1-2; DNA: TGTGCCAGCAGCGTCGTGGGGGGGGGCGGCTATGGCTACACCTTC; CDR3: CASSVVGGGGYGYTF
size: NA; V: TRBV12-3/TRBV12-4; D: NA; J: TRBJ1-2; DNA: TGTGCCAGCAGCCTACTGAGGGTGGGTGGCTACACCTTC; CDR3: CASSLLRVGGYTF
size: NA; V: TRBV2; D: TRBD2; J: TRBJ2-1; DNA: TGTGCCAGCACCCTTCGGAGGACTAGCGGGATTACCCCCCAGTTCTTC; CDR3: CASTLRRTSGITPQFF
size: NA; V: TRBV19; D: NA; J: TRBJ2-5; DNA: TGTGCCAGTAGTTGGAGGGGGCACGAGACCCAGTACTTC; CDR3: CASSWRGHETQYF
size: few; V: TRBV7-2; D: NA; J: TRBJ1-2; DNA: TGTGCCAGCAGCATAAGGGGCCCCCGGACATCCAACTATGGCTACACCTTC; CDR3: CASSIRGPRTSNYGYTF
size: few; V: TRBV23-1; D: NA; J: TRBJ1-1; DNA: TGCGCCAGCAGTCCACAGAGCCAGGGGATGGTTTTCTTT; CDR3: CASSPQSQGMVFF
size: NA; V: TRBV20-1; D: NA; J: TRBJ2-1; DNA: TGCAGTGCTAGTCCCACCGGTCGGGTCCGTGAGCAGTTCTTC; CDR3: CSASPTGRVREQFF
size: NA; V: TRBV7-9; D: TRBD1; J: TRBJ1-5; DNA: TGTGCCAGCAGCAAGGGACAGAATAGCAATCAGCCCCAGCATTTT; CDR3: CASSKGQNSNQPQHF
size: NA; V: TRBV5-1; D: NA; J: TRBJ2-2; DNA: TGCGCCAGCAGCTTGTGGGAGGCCACCGGGGAGCTGTTTTTT; CDR3: CASSLWEATGELFF